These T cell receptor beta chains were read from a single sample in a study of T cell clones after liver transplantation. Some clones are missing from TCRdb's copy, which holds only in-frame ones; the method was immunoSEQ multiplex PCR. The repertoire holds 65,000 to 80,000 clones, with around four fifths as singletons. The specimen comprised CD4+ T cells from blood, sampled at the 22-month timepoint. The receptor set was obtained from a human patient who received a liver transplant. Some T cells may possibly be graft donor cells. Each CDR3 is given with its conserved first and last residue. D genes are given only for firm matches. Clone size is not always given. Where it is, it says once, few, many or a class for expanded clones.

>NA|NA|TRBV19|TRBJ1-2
CASSIQRTNYGYTF
TGTGCCAGTAGTATCCAGCGGACTAACTATGGCTACACCTTC
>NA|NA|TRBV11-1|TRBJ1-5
CASSRELGEPQHF
TGTGCCAGCAGCCGGGAGCTCGGTGAGCCCCAGCATTTT
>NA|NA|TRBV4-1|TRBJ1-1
CASSQDSTEAFF
TGCGCCAGCAGCCAAGATAGTACTGAAGCTTTCTTT
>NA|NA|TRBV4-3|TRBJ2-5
CASSQQLGAETQYF
TGCGCCAGCAGCCAACAGTTAGGGGCAGAGACCCAGTACTTC
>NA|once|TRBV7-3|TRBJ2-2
CASSTNTGELFF
TGTGCCAGCAGCACTAACACCGGGGAGCTGTTTTTT
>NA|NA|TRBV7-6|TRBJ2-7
CASSPSQGLYEQYF
TGTGCCAGCAGCCCGTCACAGGGTCTCTACGAGCAGTACTTC
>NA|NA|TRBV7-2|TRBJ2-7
CASSLRGTQTYEQYF
TGTGCCAGCAGCTTACGCGGGACGCAAACTTACGAGCAGTACTTC
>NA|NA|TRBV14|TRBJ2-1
CASSHLFSSASNEQFF
TGTGCCAGCAGCCACTTATTCTCTAGTGCTAGCAATGAGCAGTTCTTC
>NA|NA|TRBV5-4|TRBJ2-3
CASSPGDNKRTDTQYF
TGTGCCAGCAGCCCCGGGGACAATAAACGCACAGATACGCAGTATTTT
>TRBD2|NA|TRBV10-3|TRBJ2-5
CAISTGGGAGETQYF
TGTGCCATCAGCACCGGCGGGGGGGCGGGAGAGACCCAGTACTTC
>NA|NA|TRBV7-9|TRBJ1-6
CASSLGGIRDNSPLHF
TGTGCCAGCAGCTTAGGGGGAATTAGGGATAATTCACCCCTCCACTTT
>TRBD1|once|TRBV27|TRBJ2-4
CATMRDREAKNIQYF
TGTGCCACTATGAGGGACAGGGAAGCCAAAAACATTCAGTACTTC
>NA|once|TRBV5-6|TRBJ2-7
CASRKDYSPYEQYF
TGTGCCAGCAGGAAGGACTACTCTCCCTACGAGCAGTACTTC
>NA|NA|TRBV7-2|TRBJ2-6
CASSSPYGANVLTF
TGTGCCAGCAGCTCACCTTACGGGGCCAACGTCCTGACTTTC
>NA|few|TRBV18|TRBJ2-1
CASSPYNEQFF
TGTGCCAGCTCGCCCTACAATGAGCAGTTCTTC
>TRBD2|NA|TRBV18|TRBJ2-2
CASSPPSTSDHTGELFF
TGTGCCAGCTCACCGCCGTCGACTAGCGACCACACCGGGGAGCTGTTTTTT
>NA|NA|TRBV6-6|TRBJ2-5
CASSYSITPGQSTQYF
TGTGCCAGCAGTTACTCGATCACCCCGGGGCAGTCGACCCAGTACTTC
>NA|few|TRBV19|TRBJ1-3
CASSIGAGPGNTIYF
TGTGCCAGTAGTATAGGAGCAGGGCCTGGAAACACCATATATTTT
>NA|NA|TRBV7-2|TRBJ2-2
CASSYLAAGELFF
TGTGCCAGCAGCTACCTAGCCGCCGGGGAGCTGTTTTTT
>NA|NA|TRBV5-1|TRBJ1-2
CASSLAQGEGYTF
TGCGCCAGCAGCTTGGCGCAGGGTGAAGGCTACACCTTC
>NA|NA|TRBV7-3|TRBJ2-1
CASSQDSSYNEQFF
TGTGCCAGCAGCCAGGACAGTTCCTACAATGAGCAGTTCTTC
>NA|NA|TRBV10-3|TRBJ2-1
CAIGRAANEQFF
TGTGCCATCGGAAGGGCGGCGAATGAGCAGTTCTTC
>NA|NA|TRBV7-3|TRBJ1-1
CASSLAWGTEAFF
TGTGCCAGCAGCTTAGCTTGGGGGACTGAAGCTTTCTTT
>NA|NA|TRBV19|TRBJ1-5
CASSPPRYSNQPQHF
TGTGCCAGTTCACCCCCCAGGTATAGCAATCAGCCCCAGCATTTT
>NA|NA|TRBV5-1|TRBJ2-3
CASRAQSDTQYF
TGCGCCAGCCGAGCCCAATCGGATACACAGTATTTT
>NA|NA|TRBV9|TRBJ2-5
CASSAGLLETQYF
TGTGCCAGCAGCGCCGGGCTGCTGGAGACCCAGTACTTC
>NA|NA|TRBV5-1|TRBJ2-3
CASSFLRGSTDTQYF
TGCGCCAGCAGCTTTCTCCGGGGTAGCACAGATACGCAGTATTTT
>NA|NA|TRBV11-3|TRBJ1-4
CASSFQYEVRKNEKLFF
TGTGCCAGCAGCTTTCAGTACGAAGTTAGAAAGAATGAAAAACTGTTTTTT
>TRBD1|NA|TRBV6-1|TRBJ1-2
CASSGLDRVSGYTF
TGTGCCAGCAGTGGACTGGACAGGGTCTCTGGCTACACCTTC
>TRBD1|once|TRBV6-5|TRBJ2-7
CASSRGQGFLEQYF
TGTGCCAGCAGCCGGGGACAGGGATTTCTCGAGCAGTACTTC
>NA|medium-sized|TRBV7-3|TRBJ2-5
CASSKRPRETQYF
TGTGCCAGCAGCAAGCGACCCCGGGAGACCCAGTACTTC
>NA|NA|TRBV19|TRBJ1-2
CASSPEGRYYGYTF
TGTGCCAGTAGTCCCGAAGGGAGATACTATGGCTACACCTTC
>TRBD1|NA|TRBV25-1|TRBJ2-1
CATRQGANNEQFF
TGTGCCACCCGACAGGGGGCAAACAATGAGCAGTTCTTC
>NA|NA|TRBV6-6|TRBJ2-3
CASSYRGRSTDTQYF
TGTGCCAGCAGTTACAGGGGCAGGAGCACAGATACGCAGTATTTT
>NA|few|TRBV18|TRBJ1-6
CASSPSIAVDNSPLHF
TGTGCCAGCTCACCCTCCATCGCAGTCGATAATTCACCCCTCCACTTT
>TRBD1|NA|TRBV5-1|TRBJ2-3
CASSQGAQTDTQYF
TGCGCCAGCAGCCAGGGGGCGCAGACAGATACGCAGTATTTT
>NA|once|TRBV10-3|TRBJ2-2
CAISLRVDGGELFF
TGTGCCATCAGCCTCAGGGTGGATGGCGGGGAGCTGTTTTTT
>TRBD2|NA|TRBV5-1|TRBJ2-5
CASSLGVSSGGLQETQYF
TGCGCCAGCAGCTTGGGAGTGTCTAGCGGGGGCCTCCAAGAGACCCAGTACTTC
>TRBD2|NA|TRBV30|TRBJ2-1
CAGKREGAYNEQFF
TGTGCCGGAAAGCGGGAGGGGGCCTACAATGAGCAGTTCTTC
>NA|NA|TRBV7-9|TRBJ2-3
CASSPFTDTQYF
TGTGCCAGCAGCCCCTTTACAGATACGCAGTATTTT
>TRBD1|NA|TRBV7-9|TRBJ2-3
CASSKDRGGSDTQYF
TGTGCCAGCAGCAAGGACAGGGGAGGGTCAGATACGCAGTATTTT
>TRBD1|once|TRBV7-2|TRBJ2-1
CASSLRTGTGGGEQFF
TGTGCCAGCAGCTTAAGGACAGGGACAGGAGGAGGTGAGCAGTTCTTC
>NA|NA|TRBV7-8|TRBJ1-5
CASSHNNNQPQHF
TGTGCCAGCAGCCACAATAACAATCAGCCCCAGCATTTT
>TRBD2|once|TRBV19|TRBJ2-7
CASSTPGLAGNFREQYF
TGTGCCAGTAGTACCCCAGGACTAGCGGGGAATTTCCGGGAGCAGTACTTC
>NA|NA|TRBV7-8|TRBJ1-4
CASSLVGAGEKLFF
TGTGCCAGCAGCTTAGTGGGGGCGGGGGAAAAACTGTTTTTT
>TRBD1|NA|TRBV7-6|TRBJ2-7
CASRGQVCYEQYF
TGTGCCAGCAGGGGACAGGTCTGTTACGAGCAGTACTTC
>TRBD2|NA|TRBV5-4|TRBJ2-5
CASSTGTSGGGQETQYF
TGTGCCAGCAGCACCGGGACTAGCGGGGGAGGACAAGAGACCCAGTACTTC
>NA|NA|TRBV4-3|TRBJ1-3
CASSQDTYSGNTIYF
TGCGCCAGCAGCCAAGACACATACTCTGGAAACACCATATATTTT
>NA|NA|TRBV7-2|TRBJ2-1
CASSLAGVGFF
TGTGCCAGCAGCTTAGCAGGGGTGGGGTTCTTC
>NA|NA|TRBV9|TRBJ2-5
CASSASTSQETQYF
TGTGCCAGCAGCGCGTCAACTTCCCAAGAGACCCAGTACTTC
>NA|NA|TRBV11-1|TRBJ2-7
CASSLGVGLQSYEQYF
TGTGCCAGCAGCTTAGGAGTTGGACTACAAAGCTACGAGCAGTACTTC
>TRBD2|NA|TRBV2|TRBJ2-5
CASRPKPGLEGTQYF
TGTGCCAGCAGGCCCAAGCCGGGACTAGAGGGGACCCAGTACTTC